Listed here is a single TCR beta chain. Its specificity is not known. The CDR3 loop spans 16 amino acids. CDR1 and CDR2 from the germline V gene are SGHAT and FQNNGV. V shed 2 bases and J shed 5 bases, with 15 bases lying between them. Specified treatment: oral pan-JAK inhibitor, 5-10 mg twice daily. Lesional scalp punch biopsies and peripheral blood came from alopecia areata patients. The sample belongs to a study of CD8+ T cells in alopecia areata. The overall study: The study gave treated patients oral tofacitinib at 5 to 10 mg twice daily. Study-level results: With patients, TCR sharing proved less clear than in mice, a difference possibly related to HLA.

As the sequencing template, cDNA was produced by extracting RNA and reverse transcribing it. The data were produced by immunoSEQ multiplex PCR, yet TCRdb's version contains in-frame clones alone and is incomplete. The sample consists of about 13,000 clones, 65% to 70% of them appearing once. The source of this sequence is a human donor with alopecia areata. V gene TRBV11-2 combines with J gene TRBJ2-2; D may match TRBD1 or TRBD2 (5 bases each). The sample was skin, taken at week 4, from a patient treated with tofacitinib. Here the CDR3 DNA reads TGTGCCAGCAGCTTAACCGGGACCGGTGAGACCGGGGAGCTGTTTTTT. Protein: CASSLTGTGETGELFF.